The 19 T cell receptor beta chains below were found in one sample sequenced in a study of blood T cell repertoires in COVID-19 (dated by TCRdb to 2019 to 2021). The protocol used for the library was the immunoSEQ multiplex PCR assay. This is the immuneACCESS table as TCRdb keeps it, with only in-frame sequences that have V and J called. A part of the clones is gone; compared with another copy, unresolved V genes explain less than half, and the rest is unexplained. The sample data list 300,000 to 400,000 clones, and 88% of these were observed just once. The ten largest make up 0.9% to 1.5% of the sample. The specimen was PBMCs or T cells enriched from blood (not recorded which). The receptors here all came from a woman aged 18-29 years who had recovered from COVID-19.

The rearrangement links TRBV6-5 to TRBJ1-2; TRBD1 matches at 8 bases. This CDR3 contains 13 residues. CDR1 is MNHEY and CDR2 is SVGAGI in the germline V gene. Germline trimming cut 9 bases from V and 4 bases from J; bases unmatched to any gene: 7. As DNA, the CDR3 is TGTGCCAGGGGCAGGGGGCTGGGCTATGGCTACACCTTC. The encoded protein is CARGRGLGYGYTF.

The chain is built from TRBV9 and TRBJ2-7; possible D gene TRBD2, 6 bases. Trimming shortened V by 3 bases and J by 6 bases, and 16 bases separated the two germline ends. CDR3 length: 14 amino acids. Germline V CDR1 and CDR2: SGDLS, YYNGEE. The CDR3 nucleotides are TGTGCCAGCAGCGGACCCGGGAGAATTGCCGAGCAGTACTTC. Protein product: CASSGPGRIAEQYF.

This clone was found a few times. The chain employs TRBV20-1 and TRBJ2-7; TRBD1 matches at 7 bases. CDR3 size: 11 residues. The germline V gene has CDR1 DFQATT and CDR2 SNEGSKA (reference sequence). CDR3 in amino acids: CILTGPYEQYF. The CDR3 DNA sequence: TGCATTCTGACAGGGCCCTACGAGCAGTACTTC.

The rearrangement joins TRBV5-6 to TRBJ2-1, with 13 bases fitting TRBD2. Germline V gene sequence: CDR1 SGHDT, CDR2 YYEEEE. Trimming cost V 0 bases and J 7 bases; bases outside gene matches: 4. The CDR3 has 16 amino acids. The CDR3 coding sequence is TGTGCCAGCAGCTTGGTTCGGACTAGCGGGGGAAATGAGCAGTTCTTC. This sequence encodes CASSLVRTSGGNEQFF.

In this sample, this clone turned up once. The CDR3 here is CASSLPDTEAFF. CDR3 nucleotide sequence: TGTGCCAGCAGCTTACCGGACACTGAAGCTTTCTTT. V is TRBV7-2 and J is TRBJ1-1; unclear D gene. Trimming took 2 bases from V and 3 from J, leaving 4 bases between them. CDR3 length: 12 residues. CDR1 is SGHTA and CDR2 is FQGNSA in the germline V gene. Full variable domain (missing parts from reference TRBV7-2 and TRBJ1-1): GAGVSQSPSNKVTEKGKDVELRCDPISGHTALYWYRQSLGQGLEFLIYFQGNSAPDKSGLPSDRFSAERTGGSVSTLTIQRTQQEDSAVYLCASSLPDTEAFFGQGTRLTVV.

The chain couples TRBV2 to TRBJ1-4; 10 nucleotides match TRBD1. CDR1 and CDR2 from the germline V gene are SNHLY and FYNNEI. This CDR3 contains 14 residues. V was clipped by 7 bases and J by 4 bases; unmatched bases: 3. In nucleotides, the CDR3 is TGTGCCAGCATGGGACAGGGGCATAATGAAAAACTGTTTTTT. Its protein is CASMGQGHNEKLFF.

The chain links TRBV6-7 to TRBJ1-5; D is unclear. TRBV6-7 is known as an ORF, though its function is uncertain. This CDR3 is built from 16 residues. Trimming took 3 bases from V and 6 from J, leaving 18 bases between them. CDR3 sequence reads: CASSYNAPKSSQPQHF. The CDR3 coding sequence is TGTGCCAGCAGTTATAACGCACCGAAGTCGAGTCAGCCCCAGCATTTT.

This sequence joins TRBV11-3 and TRBJ2-2; possible D gene TRBD1, 5 bases. The length of the CDR3 is 14 residues. Trimming removed 5 bases at V and 2 bases at J, with 9 bases between. The germline V gene has CDR1 SGHNT and CDR2 YENEEA. CDR3 residues: CASSGATNTGELFF. The DNA for the CDR3 is TGTGCCAGCAGCGGGGCAACTAACACCGGGGAGCTGTTTTTT. The complete variable domain, with remaining parts taken from reference TRBV11-3 and TRBJ2-2, reads EAGVVQSPRYKIIEKKQPVAFWCNPISGHNTLYWYLQNLGQGPELLIRYENEEAVDDSQLPKDRFSAERLKGVDSTLKIQPAELGDSAVYLCASSGATNTGELFFGEGSRLTVL.

With respect to this clone: One junction end does not reproduce the germline sequence, and a read error may be involved. The chain has TRBV20-1 and TRBJ1-2; a possible D gene is TRBD1 (6 bases). The germline gives CDR1 DFQATT, CDR2 SNEGSKA (reference sequence). This CDR3 spans 11 amino acids. CDR3 DNA sequence: TGCAGTGCTAGAGTCGGGACACAAAGCTTCTTC. Its translation is CSARVGTQSFF.

V and J are TRBV19 and TRBJ2-1; D is ambiguous. Between the trimmed V and J ends, which lost 7 bases and 9 bases, there was a span of 10 bases. The germline V gene encodes CDR1 LNHDA and CDR2 SQIVND (reference sequence). The CDR3 extends over 11 amino acids. The CDR3, as DNA: TGTGCCAGTACCCTCCTAGGTGAGCAGTTCTTC. Protein sequence: CASTLLGEQFF.

The V gene is TRBV4-2, the J gene TRBJ1-1; D remains unclear. Germline V gives CDR1 LGHNA, CDR2 YNFKEQ. This CDR3 spans 15 amino acids. Trimming left V 4 bases short and J 1 base short, with 13 bases between. In nucleotides, the CDR3 is TGTGCCAGCAGCCTCTGGCAGGAGGGGAACACTGAAGCTTTCTTT. This sequence encodes CASSLWQEGNTEAFF.

The chain links TRBV25-1 to TRBJ1-2, with 7 bases that match TRBD1. Germline V gene sequence: CDR1 MGHDK, CDR2 SYGVNS. The ends lost 2 bases at V and 3 bases at J; junction bases unmatched: 6. The CDR3 has 15 residues. The CDR3 spells CASSEAGTAHYGYTF. The CDR3 bases are TGTGCCAGCAGTGAAGCCGGGACAGCCCACTATGGCTACACCTTC.

This clone was found once. The V gene is TRBV5-6, the J gene TRBJ1-2; D possibly corresponds to TRBD1 (5 bases). This CDR3 contains 19 residues. Germline CDR1 SGHDT, CDR2 YYEEEE. V gave up 0 bases and J gave up 0 bases, with 21 bases separating them. CDR3 sequence (DNA): TGTGCCAGCAGCTTGGGCGCATCGGTTTATGGGGGGACTAACTATGGCTACACCTTC. As protein: CASSLGASVYGGTNYGYTF.

DNA for the CDR3: TGTGCCGGCTTACAGGGGGCTTTTGGTCAGCCCCAGCATTTT. Encoded protein: CAGLQGAFGQPQHF. This chain uses TRBV6-5 with TRBJ1-5; 9 bases align to TRBD1. The V segment lost 11 bases and the J segment 6 bases; nucleotides outside the gene matches: 11. Germline-derived CDR1 and CDR2 are MNHEY and SVGAGI. The CDR3 contains 14 residues.

CDR3 nucleotides: TGTGCCAGCAGTGAACCAGGACAGGGGAATGAAAAACTGTTTTTT. Amino acid sequence: CASSEPGQGNEKLFF. The chain has TRBV25-1 and TRBJ1-4; 9 nucleotides match TRBD1. The germline CDR1 and CDR2 sequences are MGHDK and SYGVNS. V lost 2 bases and J lost 5; bases outside the gene matches: 3. This CDR3 comprises 15 residues.

This clone was picked up one time. The rearrangement uses TRBV27 and TRBJ2-7, with TRBD1 matching 8 bases. Per the germline V gene, CDR1 is MNHEY and CDR2 is SMNVEV (reference sequence). The CDR3 length is 15 residues. J gave up 2 bases and V 3 bases, and 6 bases lay outside the gene matches. This CDR3 reads CASSFDWTGTYEQYF. CDR3 DNA: TGTGCCAGCAGTTTCGATTGGACAGGGACCTACGAGCAGTACTTC.

This clone was seen more than once but under ten times. The rearrangement links TRBV3-1 (or the pseudogene TRBV3-2) to TRBJ2-1; 11 bases fit TRBD2. V gave up 4 bases and J gave up 8 bases; unmatched junction bases: 7. There are 15 residues in the CDR3. Germline V gives CDR1 LGHDT, CDR2 YNNKEL (reference sequence). The CDR3 bases are TGTGCCAGCAGCCTACGACTAGCGGGGAGCTATGAGCAGTTCTTC. Residues: CASSLRLAGSYEQFF.

The rearrangement joins TRBV27 to TRBJ2-7; TRBD1 matches 7 bases. The CDR3 runs to 13 residues. The J segment lost 4 bases and the V segment lost 3 bases, leaving 3 bases of the junction unmatched. The germline gives CDR1 MNHEY, CDR2 SMNVEV (reference sequence). The DNA of the CDR3 is TGTGCCAGCAGTTTTTACAGGGGATACGAGCAGTACTTC. Its translation is CASSFYRGYEQYF.

This clone was recorded only once. A junction end diverges from the germline sequence, so it may reflect a read error. The gene calls are TRBV6-1 and TRBJ2-3; the D gene is possibly TRBD1 (6 bases). There are 13 residues in the CDR3. Germline values: CDR1 MNHNS, CDR2 SASEGT. The CDR3 coding sequence is TGTGCCAGCAGTGAATCTAAGGGCCAGGGGACCCGATTT. This translates into CASSESKGQGTRF.